This T cell receptor (beta chain) was sequenced during a study of T cells after somatic rescue of genetic block. TCRdb keeps only in-frame clones here, not all; method: immunoSEQ multiplex PCR. The profile shows more than 65,000 clones, under 95% of them singletons. The V and J ends lost 1 base and 6 bases respectively, with 15 bases between them. The length of the CDR3 is 15 residues. Germline loops: CDR1 GTSNPN, CDR2 SVGIG (reference sequence). Sequenced input: peripheral blood mononuclear cells (PBMCs). This chain uses TRBV30 with TRBJ1-4, with D hard to call. The clonotype comes from a man younger than 40. The DNA of the CDR3 is TGTGCCTGGAGTGGGGAATCCGTACGATATGAAAAACTGTTTTTT. As protein: CAWSGESVRYEKLFF.